The clone carrying this TCR beta chain came up a few times. What it binds is unknown. This sample is drawn from a study of blood T cells in healthy people across ages. Findings and caveats of the study: Not knowing donor CMV status may have confounded expanded clonotype changes. The study found TCR beta diversity correlated strongly with naive T cell percentage.

From germline, CDR1 is KGHDR and CDR2 SFDVKD. The CDR3 sequence is 17 residues long. Trimming took 8 bases from V and 0 from J; bases not matched to a gene: 13. Samples had at least 6 million PBMCs isolated from them. A J-beta primer mix and a sample-barcoded 5' primer were used in a second PCR of roughly 6 to 12 cycles. A template-switch adaptor containing 12 random nucleotides labeled each cDNA molecule. TCRdb analysed the 5' RACE reads with MiXCR anew, one entry per CDR3 protein. There are roughly 500,000 distinct CDR3 sequences in the sample; 24% occur only once, and roughly 9.4% lies in the top ten. This sample also belongs to another study, concerning T cells of mothers and their children.

The V call is TRBV24-1, the J call TRBJ2-5, with TRBD1 matching 8 bases. The clonotype originates from a boy between 10 and 17 years old in good health. Sample: blood. CDR3: CATTTLLRDRYQETQYF. The CDR3 DNA reads as TGTGCCACCACGACCCTTCTTAGGGACAGGTACCAAGAGACCCAGTACTTC.